The 24 T cell receptor beta chains presented below share a single source sample, sequenced in a study of shared clonotypes between healthy human individuals (TCRdb year 2020). Receptor libraries were prepared by the immunoSEQ multiplex PCR assay. TCRdb stores this immuneACCESS table with in-frame sequences only. Part of the clones is absent; in the studies checked, under half of the shortfall reflects unresolved V genes, and no reason is known for the rest. This sample is represented by 2 million to 3 million clones; roughly 93% of them were singletons. The ten most abundant clones make up approximately 0.36% of the sample. The sequencing input was naive CD4+ T cells from PBMCs. This sample's cell subset or site label indicates: CD45RA+ positively selected. The receptors here all came from a man between 18 and 35 years old in good health. Some clones in this sample may be carry-over from other donors' samples.

The V gene is TRBV18, the J gene TRBJ1-5; weak D call: TRBD1 (5 bases). With 5 bases removed from V and 10 bases from J, the gap between germline ends came to 21 bases. Germline values: CDR1 KGHSH, CDR2 LQKENI. The CDR3 loop spans 15 amino acids. In DNA, the CDR3 is TGTGCCAGCTCAACGGAACCGGACAAAATCAAACCCCAGCATTTT. Its translation is CASSTEPDKIKPQHF.

The chain uses TRBV28 and TRBJ2-5; no clear D gene. This CDR3 is 14 amino acids long. Germline V gene data show CDR1 as MDHEN and CDR2 as SYDVKM. Trimming took off 4 bases at V and 5 bases at J, with 14 bases between the two ends. The CDR3 here is CASSSARVWETQYF. The CDR3 nucleotides are TGTGCCAGCAGTTCCGCCCGGGTGTGGGAGACCCAGTACTTC.

The J gene is TRBJ2-1, the V gene TRBV27, with 10 positions matching TRBD2. Germline CDR1 is MNHEY and CDR2 is SMNVEV (reference sequence). Trimming cost V 7 bases and J 9 bases; bases outside gene matches: 3. The CDR3 length is 12 residues. Here the CDR3 reads CASMTSGLEQFF. Written as DNA, the CDR3 is TGTGCCAGCATGACTAGCGGGCTTGAGCAGTTCTTC.

In this sample, this clone turned up once. The CDR3 reads CASSSSTGTANQPQHF. In DNA form, the CDR3 reads TGTGCCAGCAGCTCGAGTACCGGGACAGCTAATCAGCCCCAGCATTTT. The V call is TRBV7-2, the J call TRBJ1-5; 7 bases fit TRBD1. The germline CDR1 and CDR2 sequences are SGHTA and FQGNSA. Trimming cost V 4 bases and J 4 bases; bases outside gene matches: 10. The CDR3 length is 16 residues.

This clone was detected once. CDR3 in amino acids: CASSSEAGVYNEQFF. The DNA of the CDR3 is TGTGCCAGCAGCTCCGAAGCGGGAGTTTACAATGAGCAGTTCTTC. The chain has TRBV7-9 and TRBJ2-1; TRBD2 matches 8 bases. The CDR3 contains 15 residues. The V gene end was trimmed by 4 bases and the J gene end by 4 bases; junction bases not matched to a gene: 6. Germline V gene data show CDR1 as SEHNR and CDR2 as FQNEAQ (reference sequence).

The CDR3 reads CASSQVGYQETQYF. The CDR3, as DNA: TGTGCCAGCAGCCAAGTGGGGTACCAAGAGACCCAGTACTTC. The rearrangement joins TRBV14 to TRBJ2-5; D unclear. Germline assignment: CDR1 SGHDN and CDR2 FVKESK. Trimming removed 1 base at V and 0 bases at J, with 6 bases between. The CDR3 covers 14 residues.

The CDR3 loop reads CASSRARANEKLFF. In DNA form, the CDR3 reads TGTGCCAGCAGCAGGGCTAGGGCTAATGAAAAACTGTTTTTT. The chain carries TRBV28 and TRBJ1-4, with D possibly TRBD1 on 5 matching bases. V was clipped by 6 bases and J by 3 bases, with 11 bases between them. Per germline, CDR1 MDHEN and CDR2 SYDVKM. CDR3 length: 14 amino acids.

J is TRBJ2-5 and V is TRBV2, with D unclear. Germline lookup yields CDR1 SNHLY and CDR2 FYNNEI. This CDR3 region has 12 residues. Trimming stripped 4 bases from V and 7 bases from J, with 10 bases between. In DNA, the CDR3 is TGTGCCAGCAGTGCGAACTCTGGGACCCAGTACTTC. It is translated as CASSANSGTQYF.

This sequence joins TRBV9 and TRBJ2-3; 9 bases line up with TRBD2. The CDR3 extends over 18 amino acids. Trimming cost V 0 bases and J 2 bases; bases outside gene matches: 10. Germline assignment: CDR1 SGDLS and CDR2 YYNGEE. CDR3 DNA: TGTGCCAGCAGCGTAGTGACTAGCGGAAACTTATTCACAGATACGCAGTATTTT. Its translation: CASSVVTSGNLFTDTQYF.

The genes are TRBV29-1 and TRBJ2-5, with D hard to call. The V end lost 5 bases, the J end lost 3 bases, and 10 bases lay between the germline ends. Germline-derived CDR1 and CDR2 are SQVTM and ANQGSEA. CDR3 size: 12 residues. In DNA form, the CDR3 reads TGCAGCGTTTCAACAGTCAAAGAGACCCAGTACTTC. Encoded protein: CSVSTVKETQYF. The entire variable domain, with the rest obtained from reference TRBV29-1 and TRBJ2-5, is as follows: SAVISQKPSRDICQRGTSLTIQCQVDSQVTMMFWYRQQPGQSLTLIATANQGSEATYESGFVIDKFPISRPNLTFSTLTVSNMSPEDSSIYLCSVSTVKETQYFGPGTRLLVL.

This chain connects TRBV28 to TRBJ2-1; D call uncertain. Per the germline V gene, CDR1 is MDHEN and CDR2 is SYDVKM. The CDR3 loop spans 12 amino acids. Trimming removed 3 bases at V and 11 bases at J, with 11 bases between. DNA for the CDR3: TGTGCCAGCAGTTTGAAGGCATTAAAGCAGTTCTTC. It is translated as CASSLKALKQFF.

The chain uses TRBV7-3 and TRBJ2-3; D is tentatively TRBD1 or TRBD2 (5 bases each). The CDR3 runs 15 residues. Germline CDR1 SGHTA, CDR2 FQGTGA. The germline V and J ends were trimmed by 2 bases and 1 base, with 10 bases remaining between them. This CDR3 reads CASSLPGPRTDTQYF. For the CDR3, the DNA is TGTGCCAGCAGCTTACCGGGACCTCGCACAGATACGCAGTATTTT.

The gene calls are TRBV25-1 and TRBJ2-1; D might be TRBD2 (6 bases). Trimming removed 1 base from V and 5 bases from J, with 15 bases in between. The CDR3 consists of 16 residues. Germline CDR1 reads MGHDK; CDR2 reads SYGVNS. The chain's CDR3 is CASSESGRQRHNEQFF. The CDR3 DNA follows: TGTGCCAGCAGTGAATCCGGGAGACAGCGACACAATGAGCAGTTCTTC. Full variable domain (remainder filled in from reference TRBV25-1 and TRBJ2-1): EADIYQTPRYLVIGTGKKITLECSQTMGHDKMYWYQQDPGMELHLIHYSYGVNSTEKGDLSSESTVSRIRTEHFPLTLESARPSHTSQYLCASSESGRQRHNEQFFGPGTRLTVL.

The chain joins TRBV11-3 to TRBJ2-3; 8 bases map to TRBD1. CDR3 length: 13 amino acids. After removal of 5 bases from V and 6 bases from J, the junction contained 4 bases not matched to a gene. Germline V gene data show CDR1 as SGHNT and CDR2 as YENEEA. This CDR3 is CASSHGQGDTQYF. The CDR3 region has the DNA TGTGCCAGCAGCCATGGACAGGGCGATACGCAGTATTTT.

The rearrangement joins TRBV28 to TRBJ1-5, with TRBD1 as a possible D gene (6 bases). The V gene's germline CDR1 is MDHEN and CDR2 SYDVKM. V was cut by 5 bases and J by 6 bases, with 17 bases left in between. This CDR3 is 15 amino acids long. This CDR3 is CASSPRGGAGQPQHF. CDR3 sequence (DNA): TGTGCCAGCAGTCCTCGGGGGGGCGCGGGTCAGCCCCAGCATTTT.

The genes are TRBV6-6 and TRBJ2-5; no clear D gene. Per germline, CDR1 MNHNY and CDR2 SVGAGI (reference sequence). The CDR3 sequence is 13 residues long. V lost 7 bases to trimming and J lost 0 bases, with 9 bases between them. The DNA for the CDR3 is TGTGCCAGCACGGCAAGGTACCAAGAGACCCAGTACTTC. It specifies CASTARYQETQYF.

This clone was recorded only once. The sample has other DNA sequences that encode this CDR3 too. This chain joins TRBV28 and TRBJ2-7; 8 positions match TRBD2. The CDR3 sequence is 13 residues long. The V gene's germline CDR1 is MDHEN and CDR2 SYDVKM. Trimming took 7 bases from V and 3 from J; bases not matched to a gene: 5. CDR3 amino acids: CASTAGGSYEQYF. The CDR3 DNA reads TGTGCCAGCACTGCGGGGGGCAGCTACGAGCAGTACTTC.

This chain links TRBV27 with TRBJ2-5, with D perhaps matching TRBD1 or TRBD2 (9 bases each). The germline V gene encodes CDR1 MNHEY and CDR2 SMNVEV (reference sequence). V lost 5 bases to trimming and J lost 6 bases, with 46 bases between them. The CDR3 has 24 amino acids. CDR3 in DNA: TGTGCCAGCAGTACCCACAGGGGGCGTTATAGGACTAGCGTTGGGTCCGACATGGGAAAGACCCAGTACTTC. Translating gives CASSTHRGRYRTSVGSDMGKTQYF.

This chain connects TRBV11-2 to TRBJ1-2; D is perhaps TRBD1 (6 bases). The CDR3 loop spans 14 amino acids. The V and J ends lost 7 bases and 4 bases respectively, with 16 bases between them. The germline V gene has CDR1 SGHAT and CDR2 FQNNGV. Here the CDR3 DNA reads TGTGCCAGCAACGCGGGGGGGCGGTTCTATGGCTACACCTTC. Protein: CASNAGGRFYGYTF.

In the case of this clone: The sample carries other DNA sequences with the same CDR3. V usage is TRBV5-4 and J usage is TRBJ2-3, with D perhaps matching TRBD1 (5 bases). CDR3 length equals 14 residues. With 4 bases removed from V and 2 bases from J, the gap between germline ends came to 11 bases. Germline assignment: CDR1 SGHNT and CDR2 YYREEE (reference sequence). CDR3 DNA: TGTGCCAGCAGCCCTGACAGCCTCACAGATACGCAGTATTTT. This encodes CASSPDSLTDTQYF.

The gene calls are TRBV28 and TRBJ2-7, with D perhaps TRBD1 (5 bases). CDR1 is MDHEN, CDR2 SYDVKM, per germline. The CDR3 length is 16 residues. V was pared by 6 bases and J by 4 bases, with 22 bases between. For the CDR3, the DNA is TGTGCCAGCAGCTCCAATAATTGGGCCGACAGTTACGAGCAGTACTTC. It translates to CASSSNNWADSYEQYF. Filled out from reference TRBV28 and TRBJ2-7, the complete variable domain reads DVKVTQSSRYLVKRTGEKVFLECVQDMDHENMFWYRQDPGLGLRLIYFSYDVKMKEKGDIPEGYSVSREKKERFSLILESASTNQTSMYLCASSSNNWADSYEQYFGPGTRLTVT.

This chain joins TRBV5-1 and TRBJ2-1; D perhaps matches TRBD2 (6 bases). The germline V gene has CDR1 SGHRS and CDR2 YFSETQ. The CDR3 has 17 residues. V lost 0 bases and J 0 bases, leaving 13 bases between the germline ends. This CDR3 reads CASSLGGLMSSYNEQFF. The CDR3 coding sequence is TGCGCCAGCAGCTTGGGGGGACTCATGAGCTCCTACAATGAGCAGTTCTTC.

The chain couples TRBV27 to TRBJ2-5; D may correspond to TRBD1 or TRBD2 (7 bases each). Germline-derived CDR1 and CDR2 are MNHEY and SMNVEV (reference sequence). This CDR3 region has 17 residues. V lost 6 bases and J 2 bases, leaving 22 bases between the germline ends. The CDR3: CASSPRGGTQDQETQYF. As DNA, the CDR3 is TGTGCCAGCAGCCCCAGGGGGGGCACCCAGGATCAAGAGACCCAGTACTTC.

The chain employs TRBV5-1 and TRBJ2-3; a weak D match, TRBD1 (6 bases). CDR1 SGHRS and CDR2 YFSETQ come from the germline V gene. V was cut by 0 bases and J by 1 base, with 15 bases left in between. CDR3 length: 17 residues. This CDR3 is CASSLARQAWGTDTQYF. Here the CDR3 DNA reads TGCGCCAGCAGCTTGGCTAGACAGGCCTGGGGCACAGATACGCAGTATTTT.